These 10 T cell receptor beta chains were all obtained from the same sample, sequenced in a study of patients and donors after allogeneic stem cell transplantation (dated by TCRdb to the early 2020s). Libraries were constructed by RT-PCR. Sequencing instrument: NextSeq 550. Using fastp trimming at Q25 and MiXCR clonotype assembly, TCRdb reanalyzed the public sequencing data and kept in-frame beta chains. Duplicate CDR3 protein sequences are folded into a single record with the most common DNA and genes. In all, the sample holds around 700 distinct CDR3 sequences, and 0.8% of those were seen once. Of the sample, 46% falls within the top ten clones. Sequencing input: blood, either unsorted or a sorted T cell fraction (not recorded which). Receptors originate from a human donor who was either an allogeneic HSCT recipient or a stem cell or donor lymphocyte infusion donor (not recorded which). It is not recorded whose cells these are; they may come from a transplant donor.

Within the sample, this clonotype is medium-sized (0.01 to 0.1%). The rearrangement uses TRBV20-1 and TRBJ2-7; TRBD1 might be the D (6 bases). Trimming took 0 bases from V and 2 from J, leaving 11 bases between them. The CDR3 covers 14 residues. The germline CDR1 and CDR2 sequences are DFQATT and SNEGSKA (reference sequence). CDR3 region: CSARDRGHPYEQYF. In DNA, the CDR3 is TGCAGTGCTAGAGATCGGGGACACCCCTACGAGCAGTACTTC.

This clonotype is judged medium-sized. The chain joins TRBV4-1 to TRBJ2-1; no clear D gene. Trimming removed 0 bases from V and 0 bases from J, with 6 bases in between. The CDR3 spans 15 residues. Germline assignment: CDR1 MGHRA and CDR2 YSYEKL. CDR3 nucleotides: TGCGCCAGCAGCCAAGAGGGCAGCTCCTACAATGAGCAGTTCTTC. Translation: CASSQEGSSYNEQFF.

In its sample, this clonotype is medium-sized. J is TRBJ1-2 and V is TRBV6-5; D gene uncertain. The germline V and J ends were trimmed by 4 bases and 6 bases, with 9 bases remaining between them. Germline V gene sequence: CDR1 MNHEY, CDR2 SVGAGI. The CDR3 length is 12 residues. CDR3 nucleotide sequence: TGTGCCAGCAGTTGCCTGACTCATGGCTACACCTTC. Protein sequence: CASSCLTHGYTF.

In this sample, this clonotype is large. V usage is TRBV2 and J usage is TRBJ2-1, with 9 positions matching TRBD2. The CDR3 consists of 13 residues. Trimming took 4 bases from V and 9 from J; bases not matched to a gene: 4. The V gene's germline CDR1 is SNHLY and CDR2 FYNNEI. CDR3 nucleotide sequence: TGTGCCAGCAGTGTGGGACTAGCTTTTGAGCAGTTCTTC. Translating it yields CASSVGLAFEQFF.

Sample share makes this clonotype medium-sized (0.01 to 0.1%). The CDR3 protein is CASSQTGTQAYEQYF. The DNA of the CDR3 is TGTGCCAGCAGCCAAACCGGGACGCAGGCTTACGAGCAGTACTTC. The chain is built from TRBV9 and TRBJ2-7; the D gene could be TRBD1 or TRBD2 (5 bases each). The CDR3 length is 15 residues. Germline V gives CDR1 SGDLS, CDR2 YYNGEE. The germline V and J ends were trimmed by 4 bases and 4 bases, with 18 bases remaining between them.

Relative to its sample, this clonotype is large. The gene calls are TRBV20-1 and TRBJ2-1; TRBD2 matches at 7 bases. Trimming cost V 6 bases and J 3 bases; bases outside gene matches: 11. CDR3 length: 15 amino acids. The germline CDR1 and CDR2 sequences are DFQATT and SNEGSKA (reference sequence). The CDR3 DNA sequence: TGCAGTGCGAGTGGACCGGGACTATACTACAATGAGCAGTTCTTC. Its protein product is CSASGPGLYYNEQFF.

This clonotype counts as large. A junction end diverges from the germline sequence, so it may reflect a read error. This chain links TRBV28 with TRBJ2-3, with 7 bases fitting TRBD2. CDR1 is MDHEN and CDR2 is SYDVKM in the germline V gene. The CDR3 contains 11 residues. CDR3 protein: CASGLGTTEYF. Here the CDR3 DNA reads TGTGCCAGCGGCCTAGGGACTACGGAGTATTTT. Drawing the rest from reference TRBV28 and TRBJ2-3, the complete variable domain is DVKVTQSSRYLVKRTGEKVFLECVQDMDHENMFWYRQDPGLGLRLIYFSYDVKMKEKGDIPEGYSVSREKKERFSLILESASTNQTSMYLCASGLGTTEYFGPGTRLTVL.

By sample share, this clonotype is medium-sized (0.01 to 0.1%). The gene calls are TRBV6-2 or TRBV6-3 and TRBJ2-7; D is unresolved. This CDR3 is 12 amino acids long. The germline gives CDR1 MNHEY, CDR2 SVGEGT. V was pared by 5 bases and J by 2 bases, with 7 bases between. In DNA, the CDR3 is TGTGCCAGCAGTCCGTCCCCCTACGAGCAGTACTTC. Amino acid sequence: CASSPSPYEQYF.

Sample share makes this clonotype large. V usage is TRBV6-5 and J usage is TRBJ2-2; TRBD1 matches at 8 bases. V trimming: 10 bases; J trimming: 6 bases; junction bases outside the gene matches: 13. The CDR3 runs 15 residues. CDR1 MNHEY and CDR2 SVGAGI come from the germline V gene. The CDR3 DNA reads TGTGCCATCCTAAAGCCGGGACAGGAATCCGGGGAGCTGTTTTTT. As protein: CAILKPGQESGELFF.

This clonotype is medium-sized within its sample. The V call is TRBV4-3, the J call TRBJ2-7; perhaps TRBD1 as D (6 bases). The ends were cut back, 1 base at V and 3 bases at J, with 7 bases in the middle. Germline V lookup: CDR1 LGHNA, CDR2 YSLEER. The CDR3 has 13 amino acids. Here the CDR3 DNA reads TGCGCCAGCAGCCAAGTACAGGGCTACGAGCAGTACTTC. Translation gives CASSQVQGYEQYF.